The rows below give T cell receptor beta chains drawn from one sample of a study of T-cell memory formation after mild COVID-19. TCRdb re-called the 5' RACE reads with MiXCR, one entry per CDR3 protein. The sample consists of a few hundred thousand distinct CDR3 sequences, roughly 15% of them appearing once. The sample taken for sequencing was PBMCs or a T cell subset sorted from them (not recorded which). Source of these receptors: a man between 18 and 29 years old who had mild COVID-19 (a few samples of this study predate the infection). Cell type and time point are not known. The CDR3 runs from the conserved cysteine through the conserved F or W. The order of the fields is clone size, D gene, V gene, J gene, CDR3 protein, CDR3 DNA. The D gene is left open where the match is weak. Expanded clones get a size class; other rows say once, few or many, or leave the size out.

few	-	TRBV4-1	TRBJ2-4	CASSQVTTGAGGKNIQYF	TGCGCCAGCAGCCAAGTGACAACCGGGGCTGGAGGCAAAAACATTCAGTACTTC
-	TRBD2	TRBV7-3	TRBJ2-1	CASSLTRGEHNEQFF	TGTGCCAGCAGCTTAACTCGGGGGGAACACAATGAGCAGTTCTTC
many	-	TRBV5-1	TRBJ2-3	CASSPTPESTDTQYF	TGCGCCAGCAGCCCCACCCCTGAAAGCACAGATACGCAGTATTTT
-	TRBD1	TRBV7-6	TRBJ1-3	CASSLGQLSGNTIYF	TGTGCCAGCAGCTTGGGACAGCTCTCTGGAAACACCATATATTTT
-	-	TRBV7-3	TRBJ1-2	CASSGPSNRLTF	TGTGCCAGCAGCGGGCCGTCTAACAGGCTCACCTTC
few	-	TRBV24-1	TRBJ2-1	CATRDPGRNNEQFF	TGTGCCACCAGGGACCCGGGCAGGAACAATGAGCAGTTCTTC
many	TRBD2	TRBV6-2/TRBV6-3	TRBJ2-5	CASSTYSGGDKETQYF	TGTGCCAGCAGCACCTATAGCGGGGGGGACAAAGAGACCCAGTACTTC
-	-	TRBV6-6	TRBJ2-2	CASRSQNTGELFF	TGTGCCAGCAGGTCCCAAAACACCGGGGAGCTGTTTTTT
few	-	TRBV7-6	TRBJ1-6	CASSSDGNNSPLHF	TGTGCCAGCAGCTCTGACGGAAATAATTCACCCCTCCACTTT
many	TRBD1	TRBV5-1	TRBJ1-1	CASRLGTGNTEAFF	TGCGCCAGCAGACTTGGGACAGGGAACACTGAAGCTTTCTTT
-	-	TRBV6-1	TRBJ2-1	CASSWTPPYNEQFF	TGTGCCAGCAGTTGGACTCCCCCCTACAATGAGCAGTTCTTC
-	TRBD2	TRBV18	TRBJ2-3	CASSPRWRDPLAGGTDTQYF	TGTGCCAGCTCACCACGTTGGAGGGACCCACTAGCGGGGGGGACAGATACGCAGTATTTT
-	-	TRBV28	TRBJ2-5	CASRKGGNQETQYF	TGTGCCAGCCGGAAGGGGGGTAACCAAGAGACCCAGTACTTC
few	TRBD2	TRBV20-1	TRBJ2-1	CSASWLAGESEQFF	TGCAGTGCTAGTTGGCTAGCGGGGGAGAGTGAGCAGTTCTTC
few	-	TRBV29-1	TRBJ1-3	CSVEMELGNTIYF	TGCAGCGTTGAAATGGAACTTGGAAACACCATATATTTT
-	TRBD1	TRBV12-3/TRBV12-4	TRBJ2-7	CASSTRTGRSYEQYF	TGTGCCAGCAGTACCCGGACAGGCCGCTCCTACGAGCAGTACTTC
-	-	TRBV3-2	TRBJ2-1	CASSPQRQSSYNEQFF	TGTGCCAGCAGCCCACAAAGACAGAGCTCCTACAATGAGCAGTTCTTC
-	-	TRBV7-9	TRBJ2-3	CASSFGEGWTDTQYF	TGTGCCAGCAGCTTCGGAGAGGGGTGGACAGATACGCAGTATTTT
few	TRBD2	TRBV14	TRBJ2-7	CASSFGGRMALYEQYF	TGTGCCAGCAGCTTCGGGGGGAGGATGGCTTTATACGAGCAGTACTTC
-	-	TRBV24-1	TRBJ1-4	CATRDRWIWFF	TGTGCCACCAGGGACCGATGGATTTGGTTTTTT
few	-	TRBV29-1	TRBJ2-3	CSVEDTQYF	TGCAGCGTTGAGGATACGCAGTATTTT
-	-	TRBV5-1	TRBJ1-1	CASSLVRHTGEAFF	TGCGCCAGCAGCTTGGTCCGTCATACCGGTGAAGCTTTCTTT
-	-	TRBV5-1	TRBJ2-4	CASAAGGENIQYF	TGCGCCAGCGCCGCAGGGGGGGAGAACATTCAGTACTTC
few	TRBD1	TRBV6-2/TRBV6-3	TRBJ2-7	CASRDRGNEQYF	TGTGCCAGCAGGGACAGGGGCAACGAGCAGTACTTC
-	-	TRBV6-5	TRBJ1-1	CASSSAAGGDTEAFF	TGTGCCAGCAGTTCGGCGGCAGGAGGGGACACTGAAGCTTTCTTT
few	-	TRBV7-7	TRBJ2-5	CASSRGASSGQETQYF	TGTGCTAGCAGCCGGGGGGCAAGTAGCGGTCAAGAGACCCAGTACTTC
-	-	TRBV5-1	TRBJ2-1	CASSSTSGPYNEQFF	TGCGCCAGCAGCTCAACATCGGGACCCTACAATGAGCAGTTCTTC
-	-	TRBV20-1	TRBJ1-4	CSPSQGDEKLFF	TGCAGTCCATCACAGGGTGACGAAAAACTGTTTTTT
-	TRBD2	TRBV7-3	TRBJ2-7	CASSASRSGIYEQYF	TGTGCCAGCAGCGCCTCCCGAAGCGGGATCTACGAGCAGTACTTC
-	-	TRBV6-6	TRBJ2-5	CASSPARETQYF	TGTGCCAGCAGTCCCGCCAGGGAGACCCAGTACTTC
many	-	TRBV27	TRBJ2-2	CASSYGDTGELFF	TGTGCCAGCAGTTATGGGGACACCGGGGAGCTGTTTTTT
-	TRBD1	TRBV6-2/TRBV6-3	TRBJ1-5	CASRTGRGNQPQHF	TGTGCCAGCAGGACAGGGCGAGGGAATCAGCCCCAGCATTTT
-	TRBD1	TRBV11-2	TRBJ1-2	CASSSLQGAPYYGYTF	TGTGCCAGCAGCTCCCTACAGGGGGCGCCTTACTATGGCTACACCTTC
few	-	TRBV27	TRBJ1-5	CASSPDGGNQPQHF	TGTGCCAGCAGTCCTGACGGGGGCAATCAGCCCCAGCATTTT
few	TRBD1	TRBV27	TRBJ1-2	CASSFGGQGYTF	TGTGCCAGCAGTTTCGGGGGACAGGGCTACACCTTC
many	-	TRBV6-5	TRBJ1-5	CASSSRGQPQHF	TGTGCCAGCAGTTCACGAGGGCAGCCCCAGCATTTT
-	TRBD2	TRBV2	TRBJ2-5	CARTSGEETQYF	TGTGCCAGGACTAGCGGGGAAGAGACCCAGTACTTC
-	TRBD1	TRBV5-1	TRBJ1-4	CASSFRRGPNEKLFF	TGCGCCAGCAGCTTCAGGAGGGGGCCTAATGAAAAACTGTTTTTT
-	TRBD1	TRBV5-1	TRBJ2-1	CASSGDRAPNEQFF	TGCGCCAGCAGCGGGGACAGGGCCCCTAATGAGCAGTTCTTC
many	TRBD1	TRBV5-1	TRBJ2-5	CASSRRTGPETQYF	TGCGCCAGCAGCAGAAGGACAGGTCCAGAGACCCAGTACTTC
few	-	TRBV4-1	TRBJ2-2	CASSHGPYTGELFF	TGCGCCAGCAGCCATGGACCCTACACCGGGGAGCTGTTTTTT
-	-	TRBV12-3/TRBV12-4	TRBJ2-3	CASSFVGGTVFTDTQYF	TGTGCCAGCAGTTTCGTAGGAGGGACAGTCTTTACAGATACGCAGTATTTT
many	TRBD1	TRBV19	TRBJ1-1	CASRTGGRDTEAFF	TGTGCCAGTAGGACAGGGGGCAGGGACACTGAAGCTTTCTTT
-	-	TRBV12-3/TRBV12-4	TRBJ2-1	CASSLTGADEQFF	TGTGCCAGCAGTTTGACAGGTGCGGATGAGCAGTTCTTC
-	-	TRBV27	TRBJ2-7	CASSFAIAYEQYF	TGTGCCAGCAGTTTCGCTATCGCCTACGAGCAGTACTTC
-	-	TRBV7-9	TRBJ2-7	CASSLASGDEQYF	TGTGCCAGCAGCTTAGCGTCCGGGGACGAGCAGTACTTC
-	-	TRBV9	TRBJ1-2	CASSVGFGVPRGNYGYTF	TGTGCCAGCAGCGTAGGGTTTGGAGTTCCACGGGGTAACTATGGCTACACCTTC
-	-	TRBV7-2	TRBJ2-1	CASSLAGGGAPYNEQFF	TGTGCCAGCAGCTTAGCAGGGGGCGGGGCCCCCTACAATGAGCAGTTCTTC
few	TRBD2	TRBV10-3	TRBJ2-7	CASSVAGVSLEQYF	TGTGCCTCCTCGGTTGCGGGAGTATCCCTGGAGCAGTACTTC
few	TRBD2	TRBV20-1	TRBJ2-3	CSASSPGGNADTQYF	TGCAGTGCTAGCTCACCGGGGGGGAATGCAGATACGCAGTATTTT
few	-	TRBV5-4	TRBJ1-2	CASSLAGTGGYGYTF	TGTGCCAGCAGCTTGGCCGGGACGGGGGGCTATGGCTACACCTTC
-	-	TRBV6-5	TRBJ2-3	CASRAADTQYF	TGTGCCAGCAGAGCAGCAGATACGCAGTATTTT
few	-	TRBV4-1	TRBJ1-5	CASSQDILRSNQPQHF	TGCGCCAGCAGCCAAGATATCCTGCGGAGCAATCAGCCCCAGCATTTT
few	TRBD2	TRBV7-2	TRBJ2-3	CASSPLAGGPGTDTQYF	TGTGCCAGCAGCCCTCTAGCGGGGGGGCCGGGCACAGATACGCAGTATTTT
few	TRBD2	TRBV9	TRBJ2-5	CASSPGGGAQETQYF	TGTGCCAGCAGCCCGGGAGGGGGGGCTCAAGAGACCCAGTACTTC
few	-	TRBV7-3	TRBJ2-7	CASSLRRGPTYEQYF	TGTGCCAGCAGCTTACGGCGGGGGCCTACCTACGAGCAGTACTTC
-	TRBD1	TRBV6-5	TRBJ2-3	CASSDRGRGTDTQYF	TGTGCCAGCAGCGACAGGGGGCGGGGCACAGATACGCAGTATTTT
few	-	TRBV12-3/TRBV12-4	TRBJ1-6	CASSFQGPNSPLHF	TGTGCCAGCAGTTTTCAGGGGCCCAATTCACCCCTCCACTTT
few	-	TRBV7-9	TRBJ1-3	CASSLAAGAFSGNTIYF	TGTGCCAGCAGCTTAGCCGCAGGGGCCTTCTCTGGAAACACCATATATTTT
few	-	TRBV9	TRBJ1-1	CASSVEHKNTEAFF	TGTGCCAGCAGCGTAGAACATAAGAACACTGAAGCTTTCTTT